This is a list of T cell receptor beta chains from one sample in a study of T cell repertoires in cytomegalovirus infection. Which antigens these TCRs recognize remains unknown. TCRdb used MiXCR to reprocess the reads, holding one entry per CDR3 protein. The data contain about half a million distinct CDR3 sequences, 30% to 40% of them seen just once; the ten biggest clones take up about 17%. Source: cultured PBMCs, taken from culture after CMV antigen stimulation. The source of these receptors is a human donor in good health (CMV status not recorded). Some clones in this sample may be carry-over from other donors' samples. The CDR3 runs from the conserved cysteine through the conserved F or W. The D gene is left open where the match is weak. Clone size is given for some rows only: seen once, a few or many times, or a class if the clone is expanded.

V	J	size	D	CDR3	DNA
TRBV7-3	TRBJ1-2	few	TRBD1	CASSLEPGGLYGYTF	TGTGCCAGCAGCTTAGAGCCAGGGGGCCTCTATGGCTACACCTTC
TRBV20-1	TRBJ2-1	.	.	CSASNPQSSYNEQFF	TGCAGTGCTAGCAACCCCCAAAGCTCCTACAATGAGCAGTTCTTC
TRBV7-3	TRBJ2-5	.	.	CASSRGEMETQYF	TGTGCCAGCAGTAGGGGCGAAATGGAGACCCAGTACTTC
TRBV7-9	TRBJ2-1	few	.	CASSPRLPADEQFF	TGTGCCAGCAGCCCGCGTTTGCCGGCCGATGAGCAGTTCTTC
TRBV4-1	TRBJ2-3	.	TRBD1	CASSQGNRGRIDTQYF	TGCGCCAGCAGCCAGGGAAACAGGGGGCGAATCGATACGCAGTATTTT
TRBV12-5	TRBJ2-3	.	.	CASGLGLQGGPDTQCF	TGTGCTAGTGGTTTGGGCCTACAGGGTGGGCCAGATACGCAGTGTTTT
TRBV7-2	TRBJ1-2	.	.	CASTPPGGRGYTF	TGTGCCAGCACCCCCCCGGGGGGCCGTGGCTACACCTTC
TRBV10-3	TRBJ2-5	.	.	CATSWEAGTQYF	TGTGCCACCTCCTGGGAGGCGGGGACCCAGTACTTC
TRBV6-1	TRBJ1-6	.	.	CASSYVGGRNSPLHF	TGTGCCAGCAGTTACGTTGGGGGCAGAAATTCACCCCTCCACTTT
TRBV7-9	TRBJ2-5	.	TRBD1	CASLRSGQGQETQYF	TGTGCCAGCCTGAGGTCGGGACAGGGCCAAGAGACCCAGTACTTC
TRBV27	TRBJ1-1	few	.	CASSLGGLSTEAFF	TGTGCCAGCAGTTTAGGGGGGTTGAGCACTGAAGCTTTCTTT
TRBV28	TRBJ2-1	.	.	CASSLGGLAYNEQFF	TGTGCCAGCAGTTTAGGGGGCCTGGCCTACAATGAGCAGTTCTTC
TRBV7-9	TRBJ2-6	few	TRBD1	CASSLASVRGRSGANVLTF	TGTGCCAGCAGCTTAGCGAGTGTCAGGGGGCGTTCTGGGGCCAACGTCCTGACTTTC
TRBV4-3	TRBJ1-2	few	TRBD1	CASSQDDRVGGYTF	TGCGCCAGCAGCCAAGATGACAGGGTCGGTGGCTACACCTTC
TRBV27	TRBJ1-4	few	.	CASSLQGYNEKLFF	TGTGCCAGCAGTTTACAGGGATATAATGAAAAACTGTTTTTT
TRBV28	TRBJ2-1	.	TRBD2	CASSWGLAYNEQFF	TGTGCCAGCAGTTGGGGACTAGCGTACAATGAGCAGTTCTTC
TRBV10-3	TRBJ2-1	.	.	CAISEPSGQFF	TGTGCCATCAGCGAACCTTCGGGTCAGTTCTTC
TRBV29-1	TRBJ2-1	.	.	CSVTASSTELGFF	TGCAGCGTTACGGCCTCGTCCACAGAGCTAGGGTTCTTC
TRBV5-4	TRBJ2-3	.	.	CASSRSIQGYRTDTQYF	TGTGCCAGCAGCCGCAGTATACAGGGATACCGCACAGATACGCAGTATTTT
TRBV10-3	TRBJ1-2	.	TRBD1	CAISETGQGDGYTF	TGTGCCATCAGTGAGACTGGACAGGGGGATGGCTACACCTTC
TRBV6-1	TRBJ2-5	.	TRBD1	CASSWTGGQETQYF	TGTGCCAGCAGCTGGACAGGGGGGCAAGAGACCCAGTACTTC
TRBV7-2	TRBJ2-3	.	.	CASSLGVGILAISTDTQYF	TGTGCCAGCAGCTTAGGGGTGGGGATCTTAGCGATAAGCACAGATACGCAGTATTTT
TRBV7-6	TRBJ2-1	many	.	CASSSRAYNEQFF	TGTGCCAGCAGCTCCCGGGCTTACAATGAGCAGTTCTTC
TRBV2	TRBJ2-3	.	TRBD2	CASPRGTSGRDTQYF	TGTGCCAGCCCGAGGGGGACTAGCGGGAGAGATACGCAGTATTTT
TRBV9	TRBJ2-1	.	TRBD2	CASSPPGGFGEQFF	TGTGCCAGCAGCCCCCCGGGGGGATTCGGTGAGCAGTTCTTC
TRBV5-3	TRBJ1-5	few	.	CASSLTPHSDQPQHF	TGTGCCAGCAGCTTGACCCCCCACAGCGATCAGCCCCAGCATTTT
TRBV6-2/TRBV6-3	TRBJ2-3	many	TRBD2	CASSVFSGRSSDTQYF	TGTGCCAGCAGTGTTTTTAGCGGGAGAAGTTCAGATACGCAGTATTTT
TRBV6-1	TRBJ1-5	.	.	CASSYRASNQPQHF	TGTGCCAGCAGCTACAGGGCAAGCAATCAGCCCCAGCATTTT
TRBV27	TRBJ2-2	few	TRBD2	CASTAGLAIGELFF	TGTGCCAGCACTGCGGGACTAGCGATCGGGGAGCTGTTTTTT
TRBV7-2	TRBJ2-1	many	TRBD2	CASSSTSGRAYNEQFF	TGTGCCAGCAGCTCTACTAGCGGGAGGGCCTACAATGAGCAGTTCTTC
TRBV28	TRBJ1-1	.	.	CASSSQYSVAGTEAFF	TGTGCCAGCAGTAGTCAGTATAGCGTGGCCGGCACTGAAGCTTTCTTT
TRBV6-2/TRBV6-3	TRBJ2-1	.	TRBD2	CASRFLAGNVNEQFF	TGTGCCAGCCGCTTTCTAGCGGGAAACGTAAATGAGCAGTTCTTC
TRBV6-6	TRBJ1-1	few	TRBD1	CASSGDRGGHTEAFF	TGTGCCAGCAGTGGAGACAGGGGTGGGCACACTGAAGCTTTCTTT
TRBV7-2	TRBJ1-4	few	.	CASSLAGSGEKLFF	TGTGCCAGCAGCTTAGCAGGGTCGGGCGAAAAACTGTTTTTT
TRBV15	TRBJ2-5	few	.	CATRGTFQETQYF	TGTGCCACCAGAGGGACGTTCCAAGAGACCCAGTACTTC
TRBV10-3	TRBJ1-1	.	.	CAISENLVSSAFF	TGTGCCATCAGTGAGAATCTAGTCAGCTCAGCTTTCTTT
TRBV6-1	TRBJ2-3	few	TRBD2	CASSSHAGTSIDTQYF	TGTGCCAGCAGCTCCCACGCAGGGACTAGCATAGATACGCAGTATTTT
TRBV6-2/TRBV6-3	TRBJ2-3	many	.	CASSYSGPTTDTQYF	TGTGCCAGCAGTTACTCCGGCCCCACTACCGATACGCAGTATTTT
TRBV15	TRBJ1-1	.	.	CATNPRADQFEAFF	TGTGCCACTAACCCGAGGGCGGATCAGTTTGAAGCTTTCTTT
TRBV29-1	TRBJ2-5	few	TRBD2	CSTEVAGVETQYF	TGCAGCACTGAGGTAGCGGGAGTAGAGACCCAGTACTTC
TRBV4-1	TRBJ2-7	few	TRBD2	CASSQTSGRLNEQYF	TGCGCCAGCAGCCAAACTAGCGGGAGACTCAACGAGCAGTACTTC
TRBV20-1	TRBJ2-3	.	TRBD2	CSADPTSGGSDTQYF	TGCAGTGCTGATCCGACTAGCGGGGGGTCAGATACGCAGTATTTT
TRBV3-1	TRBJ2-7	few	.	CASSQGGGSPTYEQYF	TGTGCCAGCAGCCAGGGCGGGGGCTCCCCAACCTACGAGCAGTACTTC
TRBV24-1	TRBJ2-7	few	TRBD1	CATSEGDSAHFF	TGTGCCACCAGTGAAGGGGACAGCGCGCATTTCTTC
TRBV4-3	TRBJ1-2	few	TRBD1	CASSQDPRTGGGYTF	TGCGCCAGCAGCCAAGATCCCAGGACAGGGGGGGGCTACACCTTC
TRBV7-2	TRBJ2-7	few	.	CASSLEARGLYEQYF	TGTGCCAGCAGCTTAGAGGCAAGGGGTCTGTACGAGCAGTACTTC
TRBV7-2	TRBJ1-1	.	.	CASSFMGGGTEAFF	TGTGCCAGCAGCTTTATGGGGGGAGGCACTGAAGCTTTCTTT
TRBV28	TRBJ2-7	few	.	CAAGDRSYEQYF	TGTGCAGCGGGCGACCGATCCTACGAGCAGTACTTC
TRBV7-3	TRBJ2-5	few	.	CASSSRPAGETQYF	TGTGCCAGCAGCTCGAGACCCGCCGGGGAGACCCAGTACTTC
TRBV7-2	TRBJ1-4	many	TRBD1	CASSFKWTGREEKLFF	TGTGCCAGCAGCTTCAAATGGACAGGGAGGGAGGAAAAACTGTTTTTT
TRBV7-8	TRBJ1-4	.	.	CASSLLLDREKLFF	TGTGCCAGCAGCTTACTCTTAGATAGGGAAAAACTGTTTTTT
TRBV28	TRBJ1-2	many	TRBD1	CASSFLDRKNYGYTF	TGTGCCAGCAGTTTTCTGGACAGGAAGAATTATGGCTACACCTTC
TRBV19	TRBJ2-1	.	.	CASSVSRAKGGHEQFF	TGTGCCAGTAGTGTCTCCCGGGCCAAGGGGGGACATGAGCAGTTCTTC
TRBV7-2	TRBJ2-1	.	.	CASSTLGGSYNEQFF	TGTGCCAGCAGCACACTGGGGGGCTCCTACAATGAGCAGTTCTTC